The source of this TCR beta chain is a study of T cell changes during pregnancy in multiple sclerosis. CDR1 and CDR2 (germline): MGHRA, YSYEKL. The CDR3 loop spans 16 amino acids. V shed 2 bases, J shed 0 bases, and the junction held 2 bases outside the gene matches. The data were produced by immunoSEQ multiplex PCR, yet TCRdb's version contains in-frame clones alone and is incomplete. The sample includes approximately 80,000 clones, 90% to 95% of them seen just once. The rearrangement links TRBV4-1 to TRBJ1-3, with TRBD1 identical over 9 bases. The TCR sequence derives from a female donor in good health, serving as a control in a pregnancy study. Some clones in this sample may be carry-over from other donors' samples. The material sequenced was PBMCs, taken in the first trimester of pregnancy. The CDR3 is CASSQPTGGSGNTIYF. CDR3 sequence (DNA): TGCGCCAGCAGCCAACCGACAGGGGGCTCTGGAAACACCATATATTTT.